The clone carrying this T cell receptor (beta chain) was detected once. Authors' data handling: For nucleated cells, counts were estimated from reference gene primer amplification. Assay: immunoSEQ multiplex PCR; the TCRdb copy retains only in-frame clones and omits some. V and J calls and clone size are as listed in that table; D and trimming were resolved from the DNA. The sample has under 60,000 clones; 60% to 80% are singletons. This entry comes from a study of blood T cell repertoires in COVID-19. The overall study: Both acute and convalescent COVID-19 samples were obtained from the United States, Italy and Spain. In each case, the material was cDNA or gDNA derived from T cells, B-cell-depleted T cells, or PBMCs.

Germline assignment: CDR1 WNHNN and CDR2 SYGVQD (reference sequence). V was pared by 2 bases and J by 0 bases, with 14 bases between. CDR3 length: 17 amino acids. The sample comprised peripheral blood. V is TRBV10-1 and J is TRBJ2-4; D is possibly TRBD1 (5 bases). The source of this sequence is a human donor with active or convalescent COVID-19. The donor label of this sample is uncertain. The CDR3 region is CASSEATEGKAKNIQYF. CDR3 sequence (DNA): TGCGCCAGCAGTGAGGCGACAGAAGGTAAAGCCAAAAACATTCAGTACTTC.